Listed here are 18 T cell receptor beta chains from one sample, sequenced in a study of shared clonotypes between healthy human individuals. Sequencing was performed with immunoSEQ multiplex PCR; in TCRdb, only in-frame clones are kept and a portion is missing. Of under 2.5 million clones detected, roughly 90% appear once; the ten largest clones hold approximately 0.4%. The sequencing sample was made of naive CD4+ T cells from PBMCs. Subset given: CD45RA+ positively selected. Every receptor here comes from a man aged 18 to 29 in good health. Some clones in this sample may be carry-over from other donors' samples.

V is TRBV5-4 and J is TRBJ2-7; 10 nucleotides align to TRBD2. Germline V gives CDR1 SGHNT, CDR2 YYREEE (reference sequence). The CDR3 is made up of 15 amino acids. The ends lost 2 bases at V and 6 bases at J; junction bases unmatched: 8. CDR3 sequence (DNA): TGTGCCAGCAGCTTCGGGGCTAGCGGGAGCGGCGAGCAGTACTTC. Amino acid sequence: CASSFGASGSGEQYF.

The chain has TRBV6-6 and TRBJ2-5; 7 nucleotides align to TRBD1. With V trimmed by 2 bases and J by 0 bases, 3 bases remained unmatched. CDR1 and CDR2 (germline): MNHNY, SVGAGI (reference sequence). CDR3 length: 15 residues. CDR3 sequence reads: CASSYPTGNQETQYF. The DNA of the CDR3 is TGTGCCAGCAGTTACCCGACAGGGAACCAAGAGACCCAGTACTTC.

The genes are TRBV5-1 and TRBJ2-7; 13 nucleotides agree with TRBD2. There are 16 residues in the CDR3. The junction had 6 bases not matched to a gene; V was cut back by 4 bases and J by 2 bases. From germline, CDR1 is SGHRS and CDR2 YFSETQ. CDR3 protein: CASSRGLAGLTYEQYF. Here the CDR3 DNA reads TGCGCCAGCAGCAGGGGACTAGCGGGGTTAACCTACGAGCAGTACTTC.

J is TRBJ2-5 and V is TRBV7-9; tentative D call: TRBD2 (6 bases). Germline V lookup: CDR1 SEHNR, CDR2 FQNEAQ (reference sequence). The CDR3 consists of 15 residues. Trimming cost V 2 bases and J 1 base, with 11 bases left between them. CDR3 DNA sequence: TGTGCCAGCAGCTTAAACGGGGGAACCCAAGAGACCCAGTACTTC. It encodes CASSLNGGTQETQYF. The full variable domain, completed using reference TRBV7-9 and TRBJ2-5, is DTGVSQNPRHKITKRGQNVTFRCDPISEHNRLYWYRQTLGQGPEFLTYFQNEAQLEKSRLLSDRFSAERPKGSFSTLEIQRTEQGDSAMYLCASSLNGGTQETQYFGPGTRLLVL.

The chain has TRBV5-1 and TRBJ2-5; 13 positions agree with TRBD2. The CDR3 has 17 residues. V shed 0 bases and J 5 bases; nucleotides not matched to a gene: 7. From germline, CDR1 is SGHRS and CDR2 YFSETQ. The CDR3 sequence is CASSLATSGRAYETQYF. The CDR3 nucleotides are TGCGCCAGCAGCTTGGCCACTAGCGGGAGGGCCTACGAGACCCAGTACTTC.

V is TRBV5-1 and J is TRBJ2-1; 9 positions match TRBD1. Germline V gene lookup returns CDR1 SGHRS and CDR2 YFSETQ. V lost 4 bases, J lost 6 bases, and 11 bases stayed unmatched. This CDR3 has 16 amino acids. The CDR3 sequence is CASSRNSGQGSNEQFF. CDR3 nucleotide sequence: TGCGCCAGCAGCCGGAATTCGGGACAGGGCTCCAATGAGCAGTTCTTC. Together with reference TRBV5-1 and TRBJ2-1, the CDR3 gives the full variable domain: KAGVTQTPRYLIKTRGQQVTLSCSPISGHRSVSWYQQTPGQGLQFLFEYFSETQRNKGNFPGRFSGRQFSNSRSEMNVSTLELGDSALYLCASSRNSGQGSNEQFFGPGTRLTVL.

J is TRBJ1-4 and V is TRBV5-5, with 9 nucleotides matching TRBD1. J gave up 5 bases and V 4 bases, and 6 bases lay outside the gene matches. The germline gives CDR1 SGHKS, CDR2 YYEKEE (reference sequence). The CDR3 consists of 15 residues. CDR3 sequence: CASSRRGTGNEKLFF. CDR3 bases: TGTGCCAGCAGCCGAAGAGGGACAGGGAATGAAAAACTGTTTTTT. The full variable domain, completed using reference TRBV5-5 and TRBJ1-4, is DAGVTQSPTHLIKTRGQQVTLRCSPISGHKSVSWYQQVLGQGPQFIFQYYEKEERGRGNFPDRFSARQFPNYSSELNVNALLLGDSALYLCASSRRGTGNEKLFFGSGTQLSVL.

This chain joins TRBV9 and TRBJ2-1, with 10 bases fitting TRBD2. Germline V gene sequence: CDR1 SGDLS, CDR2 YYNGEE. The CDR3 spans 15 residues. J gave up 6 bases and V 1 base, and 4 bases lay outside the gene matches. The CDR3 is CASSVLAGEFNEQFF. Written as DNA, the CDR3 is TGTGCCAGCAGCGTACTAGCGGGAGAGTTCAATGAGCAGTTCTTC.

This sequence joins TRBV27 and TRBJ2-7, with a possible D match to TRBD1 (6 bases). This CDR3 spans 13 amino acids. Trimming removed 5 bases from V and 4 bases from J, with 12 bases in between. CDR1 is MNHEY and CDR2 is SMNVEV in the germline V gene (reference sequence). The CDR3 nucleotides are TGTGCCAGCAGTCGGTCAACAGGGTACGAGCAGTACTTC. Translating gives CASSRSTGYEQYF.

This sequence joins TRBV11-2 and TRBJ1-1, with 12 bases lining up with TRBD1. The CDR3 runs to 16 residues. Germline CDR1 and CDR2: SGHAT and FQNNGV. Unmatched junction bases numbered 9, after V lost 6 bases and J lost 4 bases. CDR3 DNA sequence: TGTGCCAGCAGTTCCCGGGACAGGGGGCTCGGCACTGAAGCTTTCTTT. This translates into CASSSRDRGLGTEAFF.

The CDR3 DNA sequence: TGTGCCAGCAGCTTAGGTGCTTGGGGTGCGTACGAGCAGTACTTC. It codes for CASSLGAWGAYEQYF. V gene TRBV7-9 combines with J gene TRBJ2-7; no definite D call. V was cut by 1 base and J by 4 bases, with 14 bases left in between. The CDR3 extends over 15 amino acids. CDR1 is SEHNR and CDR2 is FQNEAQ in the germline V gene (reference sequence).

J is TRBJ2-1 and V is TRBV9; D not certain. Germline V gene data show CDR1 as SGDLS and CDR2 as YYNGEE. There are 13 residues in the CDR3. V was trimmed by 2 bases and J by 7 bases, leaving 10 bases between them. The CDR3 sequence: CASSVSQGNEQFF. Written as DNA, the CDR3 is TGTGCCAGCAGCGTGTCCCAAGGGAATGAGCAGTTCTTC.

This chain connects TRBV9 to TRBJ2-3, with 10 positions matching TRBD2. The CDR3 contains 16 residues. V lost 4 bases, J lost 0 bases, and 5 bases stayed unmatched. Germline assignment: CDR1 SGDLS and CDR2 YYNGEE. CDR3 bases: TGTGCCAGCAGCCAAGGACTAGCGGCTAGCACAGATACGCAGTATTTT. Translated, it gives CASSQGLAASTDTQYF.

This clone was observed a few times. The identical CDR3 is also encoded by other nucleotide sequences in the sample. The chain carries TRBV30 and TRBJ1-1; 7 bases are shared with TRBD1. CDR3 length equals 13 residues. V was pared by 0 bases and J by 4 bases, with 2 bases of the junction left unmatched. From germline, CDR1 is GTSNPN and CDR2 SVGIG (reference sequence). CDR3 sequence: CAWSVNRGTEAFF. For the CDR3, the DNA is TGTGCCTGGAGTGTGAACAGGGGCACTGAAGCTTTCTTT.

This chain connects TRBV28 to TRBJ1-5, with D perhaps TRBD1 (5 bases). The CDR3 extends over 18 amino acids. V gave up 7 bases and J gave up 2 bases, with 24 bases separating them. Germline V gene data show CDR1 as MDHEN and CDR2 as SYDVKM. CDR3 region: CASTSVGHFSQGNQPQHF. DNA of the CDR3: TGTGCCAGCACCTCAGTTGGACACTTTTCCCAAGGCAATCAGCCCCAGCATTTT. The entire variable domain, with the rest obtained from reference TRBV28 and TRBJ1-5, is as follows: DVKVTQSSRYLVKRTGEKVFLECVQDMDHENMFWYRQDPGLGLRLIYFSYDVKMKEKGDIPEGYSVSREKKERFSLILESASTNQTSMYLCASTSVGHFSQGNQPQHFGDGTRLSIL.

This sequence joins TRBV19 and TRBJ1-1, with D possibly matching TRBD1 (6 bases). Germline-derived CDR1 and CDR2 are LNHDA and SQIVND (reference sequence). This CDR3 has 15 amino acids. Trimming removed 6 bases at V and 2 bases at J, with 16 bases between. CDR3 residues: CASRIMDSLNTEAFF. The CDR3 DNA reads TGTGCCAGTAGAATAATGGACAGCCTCAACACTGAAGCTTTCTTT. Full variable domain (rest looked up from reference TRBV19 and TRBJ1-1): DGGITQSPKYLFRKEGQNVTLSCEQNLNHDAMYWYRQDPGQGLRLIYYSQIVNDFQKGDIAEGYSVSREKKESFPLTVTSAQKNPTAFYLCASRIMDSLNTEAFFGQGTRLTVV.

The chain is built from TRBV14 and TRBJ2-7; no clear D gene. The V and J ends lost 2 bases and 1 base respectively, with 6 bases between them. The CDR3 sequence is 13 residues long. The germline gives CDR1 SGHDN, CDR2 FVKESK. For the CDR3, the DNA is TGTGCCAGCAGCCAACTCTCTTCCTACGAGCAGTACTTC. Translated: CASSQLSSYEQYF.

The genes are TRBV7-2 and TRBJ2-5; 9 bases align to TRBD1. The germline V gene has CDR1 SGHTA and CDR2 FQGNSA. This CDR3 has 14 amino acids. J was trimmed by 5 bases and V by 5 bases; bases with no gene match: 6. CDR3 bases: TGTGCCAGCAGCCCGGACAGGGGAGGGGAGACCCAGTACTTC. This codes for CASSPDRGGETQYF. Looking up the rest from reference TRBV7-2 and TRBJ2-5 gives the full variable domain: GAGVSQSPSNKVTEKGKDVELRCDPISGHTALYWYRQSLGQGLEFLIYFQGNSAPDKSGLPSDRFSAERTGGSVSTLTIQRTQQEDSAVYLCASSPDRGGETQYFGPGTRLLVL.